This T cell receptor beta chain was captured by sequencing in a study of T cells in lung cancer brain metastases. Produced via immunoSEQ multiplex PCR; TCRdb's table is partial and in-frame only. The table has 750 to 1,000 clones, 93% seen once; the top ten hold 3% to 3.5%. V was pared by 0 bases and J by 4 bases, with 8 bases of the junction left unmatched. Per the germline V gene, CDR1 is MNHEY and CDR2 is SMNVEV (reference sequence). This CDR3 spans 18 amino acids. This clonotype was obtained from a woman between 40 and 55 years old with non-small cell lung cancer. The chain uses TRBV27 and TRBJ2-1; 11 nucleotides line up with TRBD2. The specimen was tumor tissue from the primary lung tumor. The CDR3 loop is CASSLSIASSGRYNEQFF. As DNA, the CDR3 is TGTGCCAGCAGTTTATCAATTGCCTCTAGCGGGAGGTACAATGAGCAGTTCTTC.